The 7 T cell receptor gamma chains given below trace back to one sample, sequenced in a study of gamma-delta chains in newborns, infants, children (dated by TCRdb to between 2019 and 2020). Sequencing was carried out with an Illumina MiSeq. Identical DNA sequences were merged into single rows after TCRdb reprocessed the public reads with CATT. This sample's listing comprises about 77 gamma-chain clones. The sample was blood, taken at baseline. The source of these receptors is a child who was a newborn, infant or young child, either healthy, febrile or measles-vaccinated (not recorded which). This table probably holds off-target reads from a library built for another chain.

This clone has only one observation. Because the CDR3's place on the DNA is in doubt, the DNA is left out and the CDR3 is given as listed by TCRdb. The V segment is TRGV9, and no J call was made. Germline V lookup: CDR1 GITISATS, CDR2 ISYDGTV (reference sequence). From its first to its last residue, the CDR3 has 23 amino acids. CDR3 residues: CACDAVGAWDTRQMFFGTGIKLF.

In this sample, this clone turned up once. The J gene has no call, while the V gene is TRGV9. The CDR3 totals 19 residues. CDR1 and CDR2 from the germline V gene are GITISATS and ISYDGTV (reference sequence). CDR3 sequence: CACDAVLVGERALTAQLFF. The DNA for the CDR3 is TGTGCCTGTGACGCCGTCCTCGTGGGGGAACGAGCTTTGACAGCACAACTCTTCTTT.

Turning to this clone: The limits of the CDR3 on the DNA are not certain, so only TCRdb's listed CDR3 is given. No call exists for the J gene, whereas the V gene is TRGV9. The CDR3 region is 25 residues in length, termini included. Per the germline V gene, CDR1 is GITISATS and CDR2 is ISYDGTV (reference sequence). The CDR3 here is CAGDILGDSSWDTRQMFFGTGIKLF.

About this clone: The DNA is omitted, as the CDR3 cannot be located on it reliably, and the CDR3 follows TCRdb's listing. No J gene call was made, and the V gene is TRGV9. Per the germline V gene, CDR1 is GITISATS and CDR2 is ISYDGTV (reference sequence). The CDR3 spans 25 amino acids, including both terminal residues. The CDR3: CACDRLGATSWDTRQMFFGTGIKLF.

Regarding this clone: Because the CDR3's place on the DNA is in doubt, the DNA is left out and the CDR3 is given as listed by TCRdb. The V gene is listed as TRGV9; no J gene was called. The CDR3 totals 25 residues, both ends included. Germline V gives CDR1 GITISATS, CDR2 ISYDGTV (reference sequence). The CDR3 protein is CACDILGGTHWDTRQMFFGTGIKLF.

This clone appeared a single time. No DNA is shown, since the ends of the CDR3 on it are uncertain; the CDR3 is the one TCRdb lists. The V gene reported is TRGV9; the J gene is uncalled. Germline V gene sequence: CDR1 GITISATS, CDR2 ISYDGTV (reference sequence). The CDR3 numbers 27 amino acids, ends counted. CDR3 amino acids: CACDTVRLAGGPWDTRQMFFGTGIKLF.

On this clone: The limits of the CDR3 on the DNA are not certain, so only TCRdb's listed CDR3 is given. With the J gene uncalled, the V gene is TRGV9. With termini counted, the CDR3 has 25 amino acids. Germline CDR1 GITISATS, CDR2 ISYDGTV (reference sequence). CDR3 sequence reads: CACDTAGGYAWDTRQMFFGTGIKLF.